The clone carrying this T cell receptor beta chain appeared many times. Its antigen is as yet unknown. Germline loops: CDR1 MGHDK, CDR2 SYGVNS. Trimming took off 2 bases at V and 13 bases at J, with 14 bases between the two ends. This CDR3 region has 13 residues. This entry belongs to a study of neurological immune-mediated disorders. General study results and limits: Falling below healthy controls, multiple sclerosis showed the least TCR clonal expansion, while HTLV-1-associated myelopathy showed the most. The study phylogenetically grouped the repertoires of 18 of 34 multiple sclerosis patients into one related-CDR3 cluster, a possible signature. No CDR3 amino acid sequences recurred among expanded clones across subjects, suggesting private repertoires in all groups.

As for the cDNA, it was generated by 5'RACE with 10-nucleotide random UMIs. From the 5' RACE reads, TCRdb called clonotypes with MiXCR, one entry per CDR3 protein. Here the sample spans tens of thousands of distinct CDR3 sequences, just over 2.5% being singletons. Material: PBMCs. The J gene is TRBJ1-4, the V gene TRBV25-1; perhaps TRBD1 as D (6 bases). This clonotype was sampled from a woman aged 25 to 39 with multiple sclerosis. CDR3 sequence: CASSELTGTILFF. In DNA form, the CDR3 reads TGTGCCAGCAGTGAACTGACCGGGACAATACTGTTTTTT.